This T cell receptor beta chain originates from a study of post-analysis software for immune sequencing data. Study outcomes and limitations: When the samples were clustered directly with F measure, those that had been prepared in the same batch showed strong co-clustering. Four or five TRBV segments, including TRBV5-6, TRBV5-1 and TRBV20-1, were more frequent in patients than controls.

Researchers reported that TCR beta cDNA libraries carried unique molecular identifiers. Out of 1 to 10 million T cells, hundreds of thousands of cDNA molecules were generated. Using its own MiXCR run on the PCR reads, TCRdb lists one record per CDR3 protein. In the table there are roughly 580,000 distinct CDR3 sequences, 40% to 50% of which are singletons. From germline, CDR1 is SGHTA and CDR2 FQGNSA. Trimming removed 5 bases at V and 5 bases at J, with 16 bases between. The CDR3 is 15 residues long. This clonotype has a handful of counts. Its matching antigen is unknown. This receptor was identified in a girl under 18 with multiple sclerosis. Sequenced sample: blood. The V gene is TRBV7-2, the J gene TRBJ2-1; D might be TRBD2 (6 bases). CDR3 protein: CASSRGGYQNNEQFF. The DNA for the CDR3 is TGTGCCAGCAGCCGGGGAGGATACCAGAACAATGAGCAGTTCTTC.